This T cell receptor (beta chain) was captured in a study of cytotoxic CD8 clonotypes in ibrutinib-treated CLL. Assay: immunoSEQ multiplex PCR; the TCRdb copy retains only in-frame clones and omits some. The profile shows approximately 340,000 clones, roughly 67% of them singletons. This CDR3 is 15 amino acids long. This clonotype was obtained from a human donor with chronic lymphocytic leukemia. The specimen was PBMCs, collected after 36 months of ibrutinib treatment. This chain links TRBV21-1 with TRBJ1-3. TRBV21-1 is reported as a pseudogene. DNA of the CDR3: TGTGCCAGCAGCAACACCGGGCAGGAAGGAAACACCATATATTTT. Protein: CASSNTGQEGNTIYF.